A single sample is the source of the 8 T cell receptor beta chains below, sequenced in a study of CD8 T cells in Susac syndrome. An amount of RNA that ranged from roughly 0.45 to 1 ug was reverse transcribed with random hexamers. TCRdb processed the immunoSEQ multiplex PCR reads anew with MiXCR; each CDR3 protein has one entry. The data hold 170,000 or so distinct CDR3 sequences, with 90% to 95% observed a single time. Sequencing used CD4+ T cells from PBMCs. These receptors all come from a human donor with multiple sclerosis.

Worth noting for this clonotype: At one end the junction does not follow the germline gene, possibly because of a read error. The chain recombines TRBV20-1 with TRBJ1-1; D possibly corresponds to TRBD1 (5 bases). The germline gives CDR1 DFQATT, CDR2 SNEGSKA (reference sequence). There are 12 residues in the CDR3. CDR3 in amino acids: CSARWQGMGAFF. The CDR3 coding sequence is TGCAGCGCTAGGTGGCAGGGAATGGGAGCTTTCTTT.

The V and J genes are TRBV27 and TRBJ1-6; the D gene is possibly TRBD1 (5 bases). Trimming removed 3 bases from V and 10 bases from J, with 16 bases in between. Germline loops: CDR1 MNHEY, CDR2 SMNVEV (reference sequence). This CDR3 contains 15 residues. For the CDR3, the DNA is TGTGCCAGCAGTTTGGGACCGACACCGCACTCACCCCTCCACTTT. Translation gives CASSLGPTPHSPLHF.

The CDR3 nucleotides read TGTGCCAGCAGCTTGCGCCTACAGGGAGGGAACTATGGCTACACCTTC. Its protein is CASSLRLQGGNYGYTF. The genes are TRBV11-2 and TRBJ1-2; a possible D gene is TRBD1 (6 bases). The CDR3 loop spans 16 amino acids. The V end was cut by 3 bases, the J end by 2 bases, with 16 bases between. The germline V gene encodes CDR1 SGHAT and CDR2 FQNNGV.

The V gene is TRBV27, the J gene TRBJ2-7; TRBD2 agrees at 8 bases. V gave up 2 bases and J gave up 0 bases; unmatched junction bases: 3. The CDR3 is made up of 15 amino acids. From germline, CDR1 is MNHEY and CDR2 SMNVEV (reference sequence). The CDR3 DNA reads TGTGCCAGCAGTTTACGACTAGCGCACTCCTACGAGCAGTACTTC. It is translated as CASSLRLAHSYEQYF.

V gene TRBV19 combines with J gene TRBJ2-3; 12 positions match TRBD2. CDR3 size: 15 residues. Per the germline V gene, CDR1 is LNHDA and CDR2 is SQIVND (reference sequence). The V gene end was trimmed by 5 bases and the J gene end by 4 bases; junction bases not matched to a gene: 4. The CDR3 reads CASSSLAGGSDTQYF. CDR3 nucleotides: TGTGCCAGTAGTTCCCTAGCGGGAGGGTCAGATACGCAGTATTTT. The full variable domain, completed using reference TRBV19 and TRBJ2-3, is DGGITQSPKYLFRKEGQNVTLSCEQNLNHDAMYWYRQDPGQGLRLIYYSQIVNDFQKGDIAEGYSVSREKKESFPLTVTSAQKNPTAFYLCASSSLAGGSDTQYFGPGTRLTVL.

A single count supports this clonotype. The V call is TRBV29-1, the J call TRBJ1-6; weak D call: TRBD1 (6 bases). The CDR3 is 13 amino acids. Germline-derived CDR1 and CDR2 are SQVTM and ANQGSEA. Trimming left V 4 bases short and J 10 bases short, with 14 bases between. In DNA form, the CDR3 reads TGCAGCGTTGCCTTACAGGGAAGCTCACCCCTCCACTTT. This encodes CSVALQGSSPLHF.

This clonotype was counted once. The chain has TRBV6-5 and TRBJ2-3; D tentatively reads TRBD1 or TRBD2 (6 bases each). Germline loops: CDR1 MNHEY, CDR2 SVGAGI. The CDR3 consists of 15 residues. V dropped 6 bases and J dropped 2 bases, with 15 bases sitting between them. CDR3 sequence (DNA): TGTGCCAGCAGGATAGGGGGGTTTATCACAGATACGCAGTATTTT. This sequence encodes CASRIGGFITDTQYF.

The J gene is TRBJ2-1, the V gene TRBV6-2 or TRBV6-3; 7 positions agree with TRBD1. Germline V gene lookup returns CDR1 MNHEY and CDR2 SVGEGT. There are 15 residues in the CDR3. Trimming took 6 bases from V and 6 from J; bases not matched to a gene: 11. CDR3 DNA sequence: TGTGCCAGCAGCCCTACAGGGGTTAGGTTCAATGAGCAGTTCTTC. It specifies CASSPTGVRFNEQFF.